This T cell receptor (beta chain) was captured by sequencing in a study of T-cell reconstitution after alpha-beta-depleted transplantation in children. The CDR3 is made up of 14 amino acids. V gave up 0 bases and J gave up 5 bases, with 8 bases separating them. Germline CDR1 and CDR2: SGHVS and FNYEAQ. The TCRbeta library incorporated unique molecular identifiers. TCRdb processed the PCR reads anew with MiXCR; each CDR3 protein has one entry. The profile covers some 120,000 distinct CDR3 sequences, with under 25% appearing a single time and about 10% taken by the ten largest. The V gene is TRBV7-6, the J gene TRBJ2-1; D is unclear. Here the sequenced sample was PBMCs, mostly from graft donor cells, taken 180 days after TCRalphabeta/CD19-depleted stem cell transplant. This clonotype was obtained from a male patient aged 2 to 10 who had a stem cell transplant for chronic granulomatous disease, so the T cells may come from the graft donor. The CDR3 sequence is CASSLAVSHNEQFF. In DNA, the CDR3 is TGTGCCAGCAGCTTAGCGGTGAGTCACAATGAGCAGTTCTTC. The entire variable domain, with the rest obtained from reference TRBV7-6 and TRBJ2-1, is as follows: GAGVSQSPRYKVTKRGQDVALRCDPISGHVSLYWYRQALGQGPEFLTYFNYEAQQDKSGLPNDRFSAERPEGSISTLTIQRTEQRDSAMYRCASSLAVSHNEQFFGPGTRLTVL.